The clone carrying this TCR beta chain has just a few counts. Its antigen remains unidentified. It was considered stable Graves' hyperthyroidism when ophthalmopathy did not progress within 18 months. The source of the sample is a study of T cells in Graves' hyperthyroidism and ophthalmopathy. The source material, RNA transcripts, was used to amplify TCR beta CDR3 regions. The study used the HTBI primer set for a first-round RT-PCR of the TCR CDR3. TCRdb passed the multiplex PCR reads through MiXCR, listing each CDR3 protein once. This repertoire shows hundreds of thousands of distinct CDR3 sequences, about 38% found once; its top ten account for around 10%. General observations from the study: Most thyroid clonotypes expanded above 0.001 appeared in blood too. Median prediction lead before ophthalmopathy onset was 6.5 months with the model.

V lost 8 bases, J lost 7 bases, and 7 bases stayed unmatched. The CDR3 is 15 residues long. Germline lookup yields CDR1 SNHLY and CDR2 FYNNEI. The sample comprised blood. The receptor comes from a man younger than 35 with Graves' hyperthyroidism. This chain links TRBV2 with TRBJ2-2; TRBD2 matches at 13 bases. The CDR3 nucleotides read TGTGCCAGCGGGGGGACTAGCGGGATCGGCGGGGAGCTGTTTTTT. Encoded protein: CASGGTSGIGGELFF.